The rows below give T cell receptor beta chains drawn from one sample of a study of blood T cell repertoires in COVID-19. The data were produced by immunoSEQ multiplex PCR, yet TCRdb's version contains in-frame clones alone and is incomplete. The data show about 140,000 clones, more than 65% seen once. Input material: peripheral blood. All receptors come from an elderly man with acute or convalescent COVID-19. Each CDR3 is given with its conserved first and last residue. D genes are given only for firm matches. Some rows mark clone size as missing; the rest say once, few, many or name a class of expanded clone.

cdr3_aa cdr3_nt clone_size d_call v_call cdr3_length j_call
CASSSWTGWYQPQHF TGTGCCAGCAGCTCCTGGACAGGGTGGTATCAGCCCCAGCATTTT - TRBD1 TRBV5-6 15 TRBJ1-5
CASGRQGLGEQFF TGTGCTAGTGGGCGACAGGGGTTGGGTGAGCAGTTCTTC - TRBD1 TRBV12-5 13 TRBJ2-1
CASSSGQGDTEAFF TGTGCCAGCAGCTCCGGACAGGGCGACACTGAAGCTTTCTTT - TRBD1 TRBV5-4 14 TRBJ1-1
CASSNDRGGNYGYTF TGTGCCAGCAGTAACGACAGGGGCGGTAACTATGGCTACACCTTC - TRBD1 TRBV2 15 TRBJ1-2
CASTPGREQYF TGTGCCAGCACCCCCGGGAGGGAGCAGTACTTC - TRBD2 TRBV28 11 TRBJ2-7
CASSGGPDTGSYEQYF TGTGCCAGCAGTGGGGGGCCCGACACAGGCTCCTACGAGCAGTACTTC - - TRBV2 16 TRBJ2-7
CASSLVQTTEAFF TGTGCCAGCAGCTTAGTACAGACGACTGAAGCTTTCTTT - - TRBV7-6 13 TRBJ1-1
CASSRDRETEAFF TGTGCCAGTAGTAGGGACAGGGAGACTGAAGCTTTCTTT few TRBD1 TRBV19 13 TRBJ1-1
CASSLRQGNQPQHF TGTGCCAGCAGCTTAAGACAGGGCAATCAGCCCCAGCATTTT - - TRBV7-2 14 TRBJ1-5
CASGAWGQGNGYTF TGTGCCAGCGGAGCTTGGGGGCAGGGGAATGGCTACACCTTC - - TRBV6-1 14 TRBJ1-2
CASSLSGDTGELFF TGCGCCAGCAGCTTGTCCGGAGACACCGGGGAGCTGTTTTTT once - TRBV5-1 14 TRBJ2-2
CASSLGLAQETQYF TGCGCCAGCAGCTTGGGGCTAGCCCAAGAGACCCAGTACTTC - - TRBV5-1 14 TRBJ2-5
CASSQDGTTNTGELFF TGCGCCAGCAGCCAAGATGGCACCACGAACACCGGGGAGCTGTTTTTT - - TRBV4-3 16 TRBJ2-2
CASTRLAGDNEQFF TGTGCCAGCACAAGACTAGCGGGGGACAATGAGCAGTTCTTC - TRBD2 TRBV27 14 TRBJ2-1
CASSRLAQETQYF TGCGCCAGCAGCCGACTAGCCCAAGAGACCCAGTACTTC - TRBD2 TRBV4-1 13 TRBJ2-5
CSVEDSRETQYF TGCAGCGTGGAGGACTCAAGAGAGACCCAGTACTTC - - TRBV29-1 12 TRBJ2-5
CASSLTAGGANYGYTF TGTGCCAGCAGTTTAACAGCCGGGGGAGCTAACTATGGCTACACCTTC - - TRBV28 16 TRBJ1-2
CASSSTRTGAHGNTIYF TGTGCCAGCAGCTCGACCCGGACAGGGGCACATGGAAACACCATATATTTT once TRBD1 TRBV7-9 17 TRBJ1-3
CASSGPGLAGGRGSETQYF TGTGCCAGCAGCGGCCCGGGACTAGCGGGGGGCCGTGGTTCGGAGACCCAGTACTTC - TRBD2 TRBV5-4 19 TRBJ2-5
CSVAWGQRDAFF TGCAGCGTTGCTTGGGGACAGAGAGATGCTTTCTTT - TRBD1 TRBV29-1 12 TRBJ1-1
CASSLGSTGLNEQYF TGTGCCAGCAGCTTAGGTTCGACAGGGTTGAACGAGCAGTACTTC - TRBD1 TRBV7-8 15 TRBJ2-7
CASSLAGDTGELFF TGTGCCAGCAGTCTTGCAGGGGACACCGGGGAGCTGTTTTTT few - TRBV2 14 TRBJ2-2
CASSTGLADHNEQFF TGTGCCAGCAGCACGGGACTAGCGGACCACAATGAGCAGTTCTTC - TRBD2 TRBV9 15 TRBJ2-1
CASTRVGSYEQYF TGTGCCAGCACCAGGGTCGGCTCCTACGAGCAGTACTTC - - TRBV27 13 TRBJ2-7
CASREFDTDYGYTF TGTGCCAGCAGGGAATTCGACACCGACTATGGCTACACCTTC few - TRBV27 14 TRBJ1-2
CASSLSKPYEQYF TGTGCCAGCAGTTTGTCGAAGCCCTACGAGCAGTACTTC - - TRBV28 13 TRBJ2-7
CASSNSYEQYF TGTGCCAGCAGCAACAGCTACGAGCAGTACTTC few - TRBV14 11 TRBJ2-7
CASSLWSGAETQYF TGTGCCAGCAGTTTATGGTCAGGGGCTGAGACCCAGTACTTC few - TRBV28 14 TRBJ2-5
CAISDITNYGYTF TGTGCCATCAGTGATATAACTAACTATGGCTACACCTTC few - TRBV10-3 13 TRBJ1-2
CASSQGETGAYNEQFF TGTGCCAGCAGCCAAGGTGAGACAGGGGCGTACAATGAGCAGTTCTTC - TRBD1 TRBV4-2 16 TRBJ2-1
CASSPMGGAPYEQYF TGTGCCAGCAGCCCGATGGGGGGGGCACCCTACGAGCAGTACTTC - - TRBV7-3 15 TRBJ2-7
CASSQAGTGRLGTEAFF TGTGCCAGCAGCCAAGCCGGGACAGGGCGGTTGGGCACTGAAGCTTTCTTT few TRBD1 TRBV4-2 17 TRBJ1-1
CASSYTEGVHTEAFF TGTGCCAGCAGTTACACGGAGGGTGTACACACTGAAGCTTTCTTT - - TRBV6-5 15 TRBJ1-1
CASSLRRKNTGELFF TGTGCCAGCAGCTTACGCAGAAAAAACACCGGGGAGCTGTTTTTT once - TRBV7-8 15 TRBJ2-2
CASRAQTNQPQHF TGTGCCAGCAGGGCCCAGACAAATCAGCCCCAGCATTTT - - TRBV6-5 13 TRBJ1-5
CASSLRGRSSYEQYF TGTGCCAGCAGCTTAAGAGGCAGAAGCTCCTACGAGCAGTACTTC - - TRBV7-3 15 TRBJ2-7
CASSQGDRGTYEQYF TGCGCCAGCAGCCAAGGGGACAGGGGTACCTACGAGCAGTACTTC - TRBD1 TRBV4-1 15 TRBJ2-7
CASFGNLNTGELFF TGTGCCAGCTTCGGGAACTTAAACACCGGGGAGCTGTTTTTT - - TRBV19 14 TRBJ2-2
CASGNQGADYGYTF TGTGCCAGCGGGAATCAGGGGGCGGACTATGGCTACACCTTC - TRBD1 TRBV7-3 14 TRBJ1-2
CASSTGTGGEKLFF TGTGCCAGCTCTACCGGGACAGGAGGGGAAAAACTGTTTTTT - TRBD1 TRBV18 14 TRBJ1-4
CASSYGTGTIEQFF TGTGCCAGCAGTTACGGGACAGGTACGATTGAGCAGTTCTTC - TRBD1 TRBV7-2 14 TRBJ2-1
CATSVGGGASFF - - - TRBV24-1 12 TRBJ2-1
CATSDSLGHRGSTGELFF TGTGCCACCAGTGATTCCCTGGGGCACAGGGGTTCTACCGGGGAGCTGTTTTTT - TRBD1 TRBV24-1 18 TRBJ2-2
CASSHQGAPADTQYF TGTGCCAGCAGTCATCAGGGGGCCCCAGCAGATACGCAGTATTTT once TRBD1 TRBV6-4 15 TRBJ2-3
CATSSQDEQYF TGTGCCACCAGCAGCCAGGACGAGCAGTACTTC - - TRBV15 11 TRBJ2-7
CASRPGGARGNTIYF TGTGCCAGCAGACCAGGGGGCGCACGGGGAAACACCATATATTTT - TRBD1 TRBV6-1 15 TRBJ1-3
CASSLWRSYNEQFF TGTGCCAGCAGCTTGTGGAGATCCTACAATGAGCAGTTCTTC - - TRBV5-8 14 TRBJ2-1
CAWSVPGQGYEQYF TGTGCCTGGAGTGTACCGGGACAGGGCTACGAGCAGTACTTC - TRBD1 TRBV30 14 TRBJ2-7
CASSQSDRAVRGYTF TGTGCCAGCAGCCAATCGGACAGGGCTGTTCGTGGCTACACCTTC once TRBD1 TRBV16 15 TRBJ1-2
CASRNGGYSNQPQHF TGTGCCAGTAGAAACGGGGGTTATAGCAATCAGCCCCAGCATTTT few - TRBV19 15 TRBJ1-5
CASSSRAGGSYEQYF TGTGCCAGCAGCTCGCGAGCGGGGGGGTCCTACGAGCAGTACTTC - TRBD2 TRBV7-2 15 TRBJ2-7
CASSLSVYRGRGEAFF TGTGCCAGCAGTTTATCGGTGTACAGGGGGCGCGGTGAAGCTTTCTTT once TRBD1 TRBV27 16 TRBJ1-1
CASSLAGGPDTQYF TGTGCCAGCAGTTTAGCGGGGGGCCCAGATACGCAGTATTTT - TRBD2 TRBV28 14 TRBJ2-3
CASRRGNLREQYF TGTGCCAGCCGTCGGGGGAACCTACGCGAGCAGTACTTC - - TRBV5-4 13 TRBJ2-7
CASSLPPGHYGYTF TGTGCCAGCAGCTTACCCCCAGGGCACTATGGCTACACCTTC few - TRBV7-9 14 TRBJ1-2
CAWSVLVGGEQFF TGTGCCTGGAGTGTACTTGTAGGGGGTGAGCAGTTCTTC - - TRBV30 13 TRBJ2-1
CASSGGQKNTEAFF TGCGCCAGCAGCGGTGGGCAGAAGAACACTGAAGCTTTCTTT - - TRBV5-1 14 TRBJ1-1
CASSTRDSGKTTDTQYF TGTGCCAGCAGTACCCGGGACTCGGGGAAAACCACAGATACGCAGTATTTT - - TRBV28 17 TRBJ2-3
CASEGPGIADTGELFF TGTGCCAGCGAGGGACCAGGGATAGCGGACACCGGGGAGCTGTTTTTT - - TRBV19 16 TRBJ2-2